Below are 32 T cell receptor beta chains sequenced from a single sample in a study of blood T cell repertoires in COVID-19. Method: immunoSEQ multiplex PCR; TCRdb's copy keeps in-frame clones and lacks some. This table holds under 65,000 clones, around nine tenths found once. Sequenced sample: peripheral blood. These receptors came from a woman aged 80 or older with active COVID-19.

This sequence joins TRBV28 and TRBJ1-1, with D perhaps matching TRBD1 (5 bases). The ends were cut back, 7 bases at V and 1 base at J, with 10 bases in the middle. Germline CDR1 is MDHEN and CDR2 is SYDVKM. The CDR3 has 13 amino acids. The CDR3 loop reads CASTTGANTEAFF. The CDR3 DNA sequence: TGTGCCAGCACTACAGGTGCGAACACTGAAGCTTTCTTT.

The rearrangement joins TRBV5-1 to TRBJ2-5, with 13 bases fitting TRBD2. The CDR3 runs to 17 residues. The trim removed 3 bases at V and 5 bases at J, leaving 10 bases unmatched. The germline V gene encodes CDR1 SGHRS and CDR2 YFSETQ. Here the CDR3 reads CASSSPGLAGPRETQYF. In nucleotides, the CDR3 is TGCGCCAGCAGCTCGCCGGGACTAGCGGGGCCCCGGGAGACCCAGTACTTC.

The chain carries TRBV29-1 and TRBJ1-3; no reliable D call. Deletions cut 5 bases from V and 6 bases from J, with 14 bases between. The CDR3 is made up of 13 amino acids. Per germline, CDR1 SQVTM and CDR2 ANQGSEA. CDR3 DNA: TGCAGCGTTTCGGCAGGCGACGTAAACACCATATATTTT. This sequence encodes CSVSAGDVNTIYF.

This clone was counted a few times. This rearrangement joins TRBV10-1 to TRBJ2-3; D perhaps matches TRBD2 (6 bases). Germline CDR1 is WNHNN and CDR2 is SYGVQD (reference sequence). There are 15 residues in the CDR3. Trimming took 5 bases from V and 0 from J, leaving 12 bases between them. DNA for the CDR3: TGCGCCAGCAGTCGGGACTCTACTAGCACAGATACGCAGTATTTT. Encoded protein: CASSRDSTSTDTQYF.

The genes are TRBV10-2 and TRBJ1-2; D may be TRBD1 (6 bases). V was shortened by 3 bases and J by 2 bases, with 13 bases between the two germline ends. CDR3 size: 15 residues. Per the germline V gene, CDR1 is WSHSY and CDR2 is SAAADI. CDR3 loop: CASSEPGEGNYGYTF. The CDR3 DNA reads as TGCGCCAGCAGTGAACCAGGGGAGGGCAACTATGGCTACACCTTC.

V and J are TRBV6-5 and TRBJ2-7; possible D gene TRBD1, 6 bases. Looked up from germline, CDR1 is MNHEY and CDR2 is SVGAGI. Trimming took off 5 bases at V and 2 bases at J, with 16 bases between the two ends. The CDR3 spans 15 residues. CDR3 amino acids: CASSPGTSGPYEQYF. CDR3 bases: TGTGCCAGCAGTCCCGGGACATCGGGACCCTACGAGCAGTACTTC.

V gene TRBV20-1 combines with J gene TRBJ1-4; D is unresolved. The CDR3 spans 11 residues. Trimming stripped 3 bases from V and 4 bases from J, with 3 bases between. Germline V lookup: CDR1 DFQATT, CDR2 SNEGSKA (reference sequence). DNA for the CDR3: TGCAGTGCTAGCATTAATGAAAAACTGTTTTTT. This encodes CSASINEKLFF.

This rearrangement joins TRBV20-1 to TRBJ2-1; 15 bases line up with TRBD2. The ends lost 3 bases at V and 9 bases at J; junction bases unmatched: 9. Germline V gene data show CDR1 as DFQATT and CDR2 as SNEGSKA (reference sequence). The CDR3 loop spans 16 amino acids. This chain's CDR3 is CSASSGLAGGPGEQFF. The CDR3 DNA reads TGCAGTGCTAGTTCTGGACTAGCGGGAGGGCCAGGTGAGCAGTTCTTC.

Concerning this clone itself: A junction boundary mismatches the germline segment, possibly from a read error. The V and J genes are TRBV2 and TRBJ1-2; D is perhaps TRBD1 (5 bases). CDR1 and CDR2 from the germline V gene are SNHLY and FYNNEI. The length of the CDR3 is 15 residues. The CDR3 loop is CASREGRGAVGGYTF. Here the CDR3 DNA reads TGTGCCAGCAGAGAAGGGAGGGGCGCGGTGGGTGGCTACACCTTC.

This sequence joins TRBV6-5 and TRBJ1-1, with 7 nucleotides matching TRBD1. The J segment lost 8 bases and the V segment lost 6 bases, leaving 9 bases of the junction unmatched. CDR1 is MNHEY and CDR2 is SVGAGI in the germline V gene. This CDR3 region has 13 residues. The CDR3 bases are TGTGCCAGCAGCCAGTTGAGGGGGCTGGAAGCTTTCTTT. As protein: CASSQLRGLEAFF.

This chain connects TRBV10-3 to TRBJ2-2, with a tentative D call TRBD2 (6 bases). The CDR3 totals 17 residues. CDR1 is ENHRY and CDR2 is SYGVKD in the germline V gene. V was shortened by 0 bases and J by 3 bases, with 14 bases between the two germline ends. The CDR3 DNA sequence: TGTGCCATCAGTGAGTCGACCTTGGGGGAGGACACCGGGGAGCTGTTTTTT. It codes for CAISESTLGEDTGELFF.

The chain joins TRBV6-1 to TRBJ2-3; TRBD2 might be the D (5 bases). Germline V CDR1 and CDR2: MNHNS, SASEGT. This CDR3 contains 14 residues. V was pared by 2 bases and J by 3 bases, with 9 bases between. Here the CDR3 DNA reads TGTGCCAGCAGTGAATCTGGGAGAACAGATACGCAGTATTTT. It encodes CASSESGRTDTQYF.

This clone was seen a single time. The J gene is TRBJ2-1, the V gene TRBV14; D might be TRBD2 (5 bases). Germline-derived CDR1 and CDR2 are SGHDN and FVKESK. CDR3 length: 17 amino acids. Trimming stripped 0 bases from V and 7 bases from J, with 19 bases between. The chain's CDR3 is CASSQDIATGNVNEQFF. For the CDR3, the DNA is TGTGCCAGCAGCCAAGATATAGCGACCGGCAATGTGAATGAGCAGTTCTTC.

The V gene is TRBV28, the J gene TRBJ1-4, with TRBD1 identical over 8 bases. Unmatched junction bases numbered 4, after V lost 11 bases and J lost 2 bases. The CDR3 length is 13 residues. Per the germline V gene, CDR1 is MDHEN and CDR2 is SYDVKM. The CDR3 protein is CALSGGTNEKLFF. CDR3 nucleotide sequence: TGTGCCTTATCAGGGGGCACTAATGAAAAACTGTTTTTT.

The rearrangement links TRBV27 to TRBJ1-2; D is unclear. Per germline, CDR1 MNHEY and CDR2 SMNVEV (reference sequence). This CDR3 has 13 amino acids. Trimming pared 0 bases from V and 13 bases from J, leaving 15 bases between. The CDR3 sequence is CASSLSAFSGPTF. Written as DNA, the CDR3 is TGTGCCAGCAGTTTATCGGCTTTCTCTGGCCCCACCTTC.

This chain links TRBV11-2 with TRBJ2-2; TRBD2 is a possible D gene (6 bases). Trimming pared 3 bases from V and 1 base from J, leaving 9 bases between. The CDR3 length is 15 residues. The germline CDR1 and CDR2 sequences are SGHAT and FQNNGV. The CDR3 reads CASSLLARNTGELFF. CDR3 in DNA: TGTGCCAGCAGCTTGCTAGCGAGGAACACCGGGGAGCTGTTTTTT.

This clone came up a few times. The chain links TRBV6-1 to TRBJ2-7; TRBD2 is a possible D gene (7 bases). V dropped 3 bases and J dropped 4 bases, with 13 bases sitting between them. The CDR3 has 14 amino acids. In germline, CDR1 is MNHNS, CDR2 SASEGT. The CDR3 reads CASSEYGGAYEQYF. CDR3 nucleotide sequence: TGTGCCAGCAGTGAGTATGGGGGGGCTTACGAGCAGTACTTC.

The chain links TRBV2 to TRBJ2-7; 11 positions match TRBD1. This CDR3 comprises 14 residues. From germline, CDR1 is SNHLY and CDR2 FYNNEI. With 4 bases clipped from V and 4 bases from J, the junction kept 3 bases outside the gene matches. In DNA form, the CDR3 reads TGTGCCAGCAGTGCAGGGACAGGGGGGTACGAGCAGTACTTC. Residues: CASSAGTGGYEQYF.

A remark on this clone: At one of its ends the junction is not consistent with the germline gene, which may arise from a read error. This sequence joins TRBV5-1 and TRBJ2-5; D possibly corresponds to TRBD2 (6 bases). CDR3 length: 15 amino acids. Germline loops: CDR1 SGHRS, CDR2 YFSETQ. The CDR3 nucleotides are TGCGCCGGCAGCGACGGCACTAGCACCGCAGAGACCCAGTACTTC. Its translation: CAGSDGTSTAETQYF. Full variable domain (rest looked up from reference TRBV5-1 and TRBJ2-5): KAGVTQTPRYLIKTRGQQVTLSCSPISGHRSVSWYQQTPGQGLQFLFEYFSETQRNKGNFPGRFSGRQFSNSRSEMNVSTLELGDSALYLCAGSDGTSTAETQYFGPGTRLLVL.

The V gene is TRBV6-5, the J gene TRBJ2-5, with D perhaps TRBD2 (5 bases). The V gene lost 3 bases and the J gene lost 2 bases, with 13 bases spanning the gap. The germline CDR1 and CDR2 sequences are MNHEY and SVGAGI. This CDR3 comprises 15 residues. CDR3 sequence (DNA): TGTGCCAGCAGTTATACGGGGTCCTCTCAAGAGACCCAGTACTTC. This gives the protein CASSYTGSSQETQYF.

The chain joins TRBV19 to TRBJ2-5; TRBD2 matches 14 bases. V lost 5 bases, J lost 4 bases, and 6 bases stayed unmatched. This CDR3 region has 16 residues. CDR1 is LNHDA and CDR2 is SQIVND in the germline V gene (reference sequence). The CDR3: CASSPGLAGAPETQYF. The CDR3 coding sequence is TGTGCCAGTAGTCCGGGACTAGCGGGAGCCCCAGAGACCCAGTACTTC.

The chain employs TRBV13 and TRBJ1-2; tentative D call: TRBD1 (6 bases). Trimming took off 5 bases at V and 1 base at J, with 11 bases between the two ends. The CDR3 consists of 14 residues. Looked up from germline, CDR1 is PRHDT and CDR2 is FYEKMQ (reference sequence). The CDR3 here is CASSGRQDNYGYTF. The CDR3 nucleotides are TGTGCCAGCAGCGGCCGACAGGATAACTATGGCTACACCTTC. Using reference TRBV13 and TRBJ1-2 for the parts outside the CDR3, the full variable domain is AAGVIQSPRHLIKEKRETATLKCYPIPRHDTVYWYQQGPGQDPQFLISFYEKMQSDKGSIPDRFSAQQFSDYHSELNMSSLELGDSALYFCASSGRQDNYGYTFGSGTRLTVV.

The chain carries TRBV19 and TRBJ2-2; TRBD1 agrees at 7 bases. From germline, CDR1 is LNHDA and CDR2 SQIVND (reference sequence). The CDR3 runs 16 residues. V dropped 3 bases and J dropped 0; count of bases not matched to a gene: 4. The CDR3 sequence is CASSIWGQPNTGELFF. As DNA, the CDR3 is TGTGCCAGTAGTATTTGGGGACAGCCGAACACCGGGGAGCTGTTTTTT.

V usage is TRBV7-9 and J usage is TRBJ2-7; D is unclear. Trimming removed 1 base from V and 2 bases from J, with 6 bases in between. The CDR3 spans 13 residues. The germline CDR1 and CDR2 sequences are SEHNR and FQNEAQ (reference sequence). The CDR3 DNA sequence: TGTGCCAGCAGCTTAGATCCCGCCTACGAGCAGTACTTC. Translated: CASSLDPAYEQYF.

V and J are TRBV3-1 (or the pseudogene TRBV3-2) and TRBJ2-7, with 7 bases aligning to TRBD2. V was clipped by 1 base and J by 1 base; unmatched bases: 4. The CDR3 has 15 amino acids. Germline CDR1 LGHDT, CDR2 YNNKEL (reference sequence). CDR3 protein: CASSQGLADSYEQYF. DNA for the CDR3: TGTGCCAGCAGCCAAGGCCTAGCGGATTCCTACGAGCAGTACTTC.

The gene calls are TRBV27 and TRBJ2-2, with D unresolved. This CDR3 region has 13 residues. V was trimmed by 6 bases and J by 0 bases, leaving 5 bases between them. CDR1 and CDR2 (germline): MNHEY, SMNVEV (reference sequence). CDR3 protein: CASSYANTGELFF. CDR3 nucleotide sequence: TGTGCCAGCAGCTACGCGAACACCGGGGAGCTGTTTTTT.

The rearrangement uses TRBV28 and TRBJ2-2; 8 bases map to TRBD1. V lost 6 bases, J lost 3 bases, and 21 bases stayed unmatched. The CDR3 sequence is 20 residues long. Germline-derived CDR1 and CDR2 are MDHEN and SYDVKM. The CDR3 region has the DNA TGTGCCAGCAGATCTCTTCCGGGACTTAGCACAGGGGGTCACACCGGGGAGCTGTTTTTT. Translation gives CASRSLPGLSTGGHTGELFF.

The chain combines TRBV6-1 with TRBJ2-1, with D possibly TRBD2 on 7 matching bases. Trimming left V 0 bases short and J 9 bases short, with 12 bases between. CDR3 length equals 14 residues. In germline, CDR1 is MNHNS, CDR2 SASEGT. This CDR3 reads CASSEAQGGGEQFF. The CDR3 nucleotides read TGTGCCAGCAGTGAAGCACAGGGAGGGGGTGAGCAGTTCTTC.

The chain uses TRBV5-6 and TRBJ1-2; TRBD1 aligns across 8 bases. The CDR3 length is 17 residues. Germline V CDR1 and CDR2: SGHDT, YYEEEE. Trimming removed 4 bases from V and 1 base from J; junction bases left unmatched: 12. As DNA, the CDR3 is TGTGCCAGCAGCCCCGGCCCCGGGACAGGTAATAACTATGGCTACACCTTC. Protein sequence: CASSPGPGTGNNYGYTF.

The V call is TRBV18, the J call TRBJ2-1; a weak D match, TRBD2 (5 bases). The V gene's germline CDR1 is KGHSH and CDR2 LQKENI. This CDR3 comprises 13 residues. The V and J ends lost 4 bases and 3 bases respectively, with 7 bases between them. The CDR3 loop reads CASSLDFYNEQFF. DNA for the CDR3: TGTGCCAGCTCACTGGACTTCTACAATGAGCAGTTCTTC.

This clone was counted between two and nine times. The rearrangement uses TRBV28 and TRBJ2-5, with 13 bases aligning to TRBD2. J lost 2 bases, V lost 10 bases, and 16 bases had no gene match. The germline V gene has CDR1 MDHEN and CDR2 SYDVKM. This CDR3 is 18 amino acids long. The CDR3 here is CATRHGTSGVFYQETQYF. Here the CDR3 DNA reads TGTGCCACCCGGCACGGGACTAGCGGGGTGTTTTATCAAGAGACCCAGTACTTC. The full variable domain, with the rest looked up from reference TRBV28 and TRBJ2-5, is DVKVTQSSRYLVKRTGEKVFLECVQDMDHENMFWYRQDPGLGLRLIYFSYDVKMKEKGDIPEGYSVSREKKERFSLILESASTNQTSMYLCATRHGTSGVFYQETQYFGPGTRLLVL.

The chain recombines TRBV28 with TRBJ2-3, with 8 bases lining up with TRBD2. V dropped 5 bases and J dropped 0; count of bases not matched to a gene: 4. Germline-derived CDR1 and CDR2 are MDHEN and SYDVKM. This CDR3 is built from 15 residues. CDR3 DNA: TGTGCCAGCAGTCTGATAGCGGGGAGCACAGATACGCAGTATTTT. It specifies CASSLIAGSTDTQYF. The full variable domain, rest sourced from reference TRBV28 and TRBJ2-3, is DVKVTQSSRYLVKRTGEKVFLECVQDMDHENMFWYRQDPGLGLRLIYFSYDVKMKEKGDIPEGYSVSREKKERFSLILESASTNQTSMYLCASSLIAGSTDTQYFGPGTRLTVL.